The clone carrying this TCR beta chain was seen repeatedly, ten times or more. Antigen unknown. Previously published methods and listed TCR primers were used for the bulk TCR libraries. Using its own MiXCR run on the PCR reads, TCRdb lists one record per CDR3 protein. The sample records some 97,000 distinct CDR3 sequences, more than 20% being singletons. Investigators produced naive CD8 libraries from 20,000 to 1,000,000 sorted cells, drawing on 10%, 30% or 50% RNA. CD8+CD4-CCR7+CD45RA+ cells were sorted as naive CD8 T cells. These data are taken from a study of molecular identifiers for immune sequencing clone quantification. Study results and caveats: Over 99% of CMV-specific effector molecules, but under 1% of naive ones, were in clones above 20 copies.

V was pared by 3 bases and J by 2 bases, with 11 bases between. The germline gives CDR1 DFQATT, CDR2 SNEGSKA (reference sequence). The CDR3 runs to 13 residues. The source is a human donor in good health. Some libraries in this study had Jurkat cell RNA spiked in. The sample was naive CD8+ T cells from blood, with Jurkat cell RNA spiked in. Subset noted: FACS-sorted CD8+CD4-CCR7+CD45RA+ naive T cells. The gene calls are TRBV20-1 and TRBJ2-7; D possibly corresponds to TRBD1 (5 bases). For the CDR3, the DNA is TGCAGTGCTAGGACAGTAGAAACCTACGAGCAGTACTTC. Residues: CSARTVETYEQYF.